This TCR beta chain came from a study of CD8 T cells in Susac syndrome. Random hexamers were used to reverse transcribe an amount of about 0.45 to 1 ug RNA. TCRdb re-analysed the immunoSEQ multiplex PCR reads in MiXCR, keeping a single row per CDR3 protein. Of about 240,000 distinct CDR3 sequences listed, less than 96% are singletons. Patients with Susac syndrome met diagnostic criteria defined recently for definite or probable disease. The V end was cut by 4 bases, the J end by 8 bases, with 15 bases between. The CDR3 length is 12 residues. Germline CDR1 reads SQVTM; CDR2 reads ANQGSEA. Sequencing used CD4+ T cells from PBMCs. The chain joins TRBV29-1 to TRBJ2-7; D ambiguous. The receptor was isolated from a human donor with Susac syndrome. CDR3 amino acids: CSVVDSTAKQYF. The CDR3 DNA reads as TGCAGCGTTGTCGATAGCACTGCAAAGCAGTACTTC.